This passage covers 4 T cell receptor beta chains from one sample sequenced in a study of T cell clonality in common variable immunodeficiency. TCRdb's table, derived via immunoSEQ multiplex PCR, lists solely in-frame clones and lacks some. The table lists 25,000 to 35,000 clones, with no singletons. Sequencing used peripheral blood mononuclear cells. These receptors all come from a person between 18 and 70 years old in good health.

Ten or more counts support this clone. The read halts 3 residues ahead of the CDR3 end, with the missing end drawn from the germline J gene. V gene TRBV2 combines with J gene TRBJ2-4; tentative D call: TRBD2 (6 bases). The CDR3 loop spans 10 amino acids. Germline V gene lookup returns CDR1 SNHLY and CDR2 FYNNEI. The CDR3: CASSAGVQYF. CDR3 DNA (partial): TGTGCCAGCAGTGCGGGGGTT.

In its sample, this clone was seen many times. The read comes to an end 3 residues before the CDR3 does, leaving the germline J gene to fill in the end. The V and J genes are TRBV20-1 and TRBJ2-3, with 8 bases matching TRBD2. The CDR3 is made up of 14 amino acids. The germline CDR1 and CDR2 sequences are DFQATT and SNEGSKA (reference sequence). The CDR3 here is CSAKAGGQQETQYF. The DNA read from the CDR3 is TGCAGTGCAAAGGCGGGGGGCCAACAAGAGACG.

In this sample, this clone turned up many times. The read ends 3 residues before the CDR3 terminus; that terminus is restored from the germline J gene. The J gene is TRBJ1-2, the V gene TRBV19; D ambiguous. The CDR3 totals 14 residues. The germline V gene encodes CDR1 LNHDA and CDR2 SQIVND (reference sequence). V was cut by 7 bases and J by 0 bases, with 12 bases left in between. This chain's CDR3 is CASNTEKANYGYTF. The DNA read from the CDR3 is TGTGCCAGTAACACAGAGAAAGCTAACTATGGC.

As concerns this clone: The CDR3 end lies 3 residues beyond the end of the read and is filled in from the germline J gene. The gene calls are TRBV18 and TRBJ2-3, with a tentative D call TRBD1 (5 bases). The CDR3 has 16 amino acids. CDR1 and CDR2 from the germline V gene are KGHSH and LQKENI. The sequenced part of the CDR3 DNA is TGTGCCAGCTCACCACGTCGGCAGGGCTACCAAGAGACG. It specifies CASSPRRQGYQET. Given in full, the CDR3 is CASSPRRQGYQETQYF.